This TCR beta chain was recorded in a study of CD8 T cells in Susac syndrome (dated 2019 in TCRdb). Concerning the study at large: Among the Susac syndrome patients who were sequenced, clinically active disease was present in 5 or 6 and clinical remission was observed in about eight. At the time of blood withdrawal, Susac syndrome patients were either therapy-naive, taking corticosteroids (with some also receiving IVIg), or on IVIg alone. Repertoire sequencing was used to test whether CD8+ T cell activation and differentiation in Susac syndrome was antigen driven. What the work shows at the level of the full study, not this receptor alone: The TCR sequencing and HLA analysis was acknowledged to have included a relatively small number of individuals. In patients with Susac syndrome, the CD4+ T cell repertoire showed no detectable clonal expansion.

RNA was extracted using the RNeasy kit, and roughly 0.45 to 1 microgram was reverse transcribed with random hexamers. The immunoSEQ multiplex PCR assay, which covers 54 Vbeta and 13 Jbeta segments, was used to amplify TCR beta CDR3 regions. To correct PCR amplification bias, a synthetic template baseline was used for both primer optimization and computational correction. The paper's processing steps were these. Reads were annotated to V, D and J genes per IMGT and analyzed with immunoSEQ Analyzer, keeping only productive sequences. Clonality was computed as one minus Shannon entropy normalized by log2 of the number of productive unique sequences. For each patient and control, public and private clones were evaluated within the 100 most prevalent clones. Clones were defined as Susac-specific if absent from the healthy and MS cohorts, from 1052 published viral clones and from other ImmuneACCESS disease sequences. TCRdb reprocessing: public reads trimmed at Q25 with fastp, clones called with MiXCR, in-frame beta chains kept. For every CDR3 protein sequence, its rows merge into one entry that carries the most common genes and DNA. Clone size and V and J calls follow TCRdb, not the original study. The sample table holds around 130,000 distinct CDR3 sequences, of which roughly 95% were seen once. More than 0.12% of the sample is held by the ten biggest clonotypes.

Peripheral blood CD8+ and CD4+ T cells from healthy donors, Susac syndrome patients and multiple sclerosis patients were profiled by high-throughput TCR beta sequencing. Susac syndrome patients met recently defined diagnostic criteria for definite or probable disease. Bulk CD8+ and CD4+ T cells were purified magnetically by negative isolation, whereas CD8+ TEMRA cells were enriched by FACS. Blood was drawn into EDTA tubes, processed within 24 hours, and PBMCs were isolated by density gradient centrifugation. PBMCs intended for TCR sequencing were frozen in liquid nitrogen and were later thawed in a 37 degrees C water bath. The sorted or isolated CD4+, CD8+ and CD8+ TEMRA cells had a purity of 90% or higher. Concerning this clonotype itself: Which antigen it targets is not known. Qualities for individual bases were not recorded, and no much larger clone is one base off.

The sequence derives from a human donor with Susac syndrome. The specimen sequenced was CD4+ T cells from PBMCs.

The CDR3 amino acid sequence is: CASSLAFYNEQFF. DNA sequence: TGCGCCAGCAGCCTGGCTTTCTACAATGAGCAGTTCTTC. This chain joins TRBV5-1 to TRBJ2-1; the D gene is unclear. Trimming costs V 4 bases and J 3 bases, and their ends lie 8 bases apart. Spanning cysteine to phenylalanine, the CDR3 consists of 13 amino acids. The DNA shown is the 39-base CDR3, in frame from base 1. CDR1 and CDR2 are read off the germline V gene as SGHRS and YFSETQ. Beyond the CDR3, the reference TRBV5-1 and TRBJ2-1 genes provide the residues; the full variable domain reads: KAGVTQTPRYLIKTRGQQVTLSCSPISGHRSVSWYQQTPGQGLQFLFEYFSETQRNKGNFPGRFSGRQFSNSRSEMNVSTLELGDSALYLCASSLAFYNEQFFGPGTRLTVL.